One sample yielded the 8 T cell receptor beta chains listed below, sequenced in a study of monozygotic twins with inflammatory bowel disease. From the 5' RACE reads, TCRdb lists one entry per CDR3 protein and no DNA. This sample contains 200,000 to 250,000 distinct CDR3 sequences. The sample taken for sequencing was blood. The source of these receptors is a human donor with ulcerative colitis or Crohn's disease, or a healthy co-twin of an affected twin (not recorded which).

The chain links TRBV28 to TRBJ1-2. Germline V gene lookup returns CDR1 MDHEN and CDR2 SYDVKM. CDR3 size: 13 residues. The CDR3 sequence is CASRPPQIYGYTF.

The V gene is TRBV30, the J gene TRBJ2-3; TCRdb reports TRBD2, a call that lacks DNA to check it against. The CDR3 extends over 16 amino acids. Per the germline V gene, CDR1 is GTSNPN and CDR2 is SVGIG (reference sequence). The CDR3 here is CAWSAGLAGARDTQYF.

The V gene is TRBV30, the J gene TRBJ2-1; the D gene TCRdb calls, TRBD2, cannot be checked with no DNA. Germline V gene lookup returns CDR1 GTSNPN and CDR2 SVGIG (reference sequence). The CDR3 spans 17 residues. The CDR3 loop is CAWSRGWGLAAYNEQFF.

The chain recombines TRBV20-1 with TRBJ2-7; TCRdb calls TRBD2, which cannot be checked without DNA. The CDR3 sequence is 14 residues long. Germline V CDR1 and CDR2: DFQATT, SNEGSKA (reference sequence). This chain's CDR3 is CSATKGEHIGEQYF.

The CDR3 sequence: CASSLQAEGPYEQYF. The V gene is TRBV5-1, the J gene TRBJ2-7; TCRdb names TRBD1, which stays unverified in the absence of DNA. Germline CDR1 and CDR2: SGHRS and YFSETQ. The CDR3 runs to 15 residues.

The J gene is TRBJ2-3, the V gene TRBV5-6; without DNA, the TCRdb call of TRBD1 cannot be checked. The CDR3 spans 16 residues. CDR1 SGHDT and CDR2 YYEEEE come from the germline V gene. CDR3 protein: CASSPDRGLSTDTQYF.

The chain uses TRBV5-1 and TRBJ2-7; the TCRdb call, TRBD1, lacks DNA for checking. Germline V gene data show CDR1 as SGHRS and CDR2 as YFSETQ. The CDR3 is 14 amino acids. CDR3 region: CASSLVVVGREQYF.

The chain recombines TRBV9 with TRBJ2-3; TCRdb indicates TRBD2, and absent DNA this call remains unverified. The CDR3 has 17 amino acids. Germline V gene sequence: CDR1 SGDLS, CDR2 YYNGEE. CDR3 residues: CASSLNPLAGATDTQYF.